This T cell receptor (beta chain) emerged from a study of stem cell transplantation in POMP-related autoinflammatory disease. In the study overall: Defective thymoproteasomes were hypothesized to impair CD8+ T-cell positive selection.

Assay: immunoSEQ multiplex PCR; the TCRdb copy retains only in-frame clones and omits some. The sample includes roughly 32,000 clones, 88% of them seen just once. With respect to this clone: Its antigen is undetermined.

Prominent immunodeficiency with autoinflammation defined PRAID. General observations from the study: PRAID patients trended toward lower TRB diversity and higher clonality in all analyzed T-cell subsets.

The receptor comes from a human donor with POMP-related autoinflammation and immune dysregulation (PRAID). Sequenced here: CD4+ T cells from PBMCs, sampled before stem cell transplantation.

The CDR3 sequence is CASSSTGPRRTQYF. In DNA form, the CDR3 reads TGTGCCAGCAGCTCCACAGGGCCGAGGAGGACCCAGTACTTC. The gene calls are TRBV7-2 and TRBJ2-5; maybe TRBD1 (6 bases). The CDR3 runs to 14 residues. Germline V gene lookup returns CDR1 SGHTA and CDR2 FQGNSA. The germline V and J ends were trimmed by 4 bases and 7 bases, with 16 bases remaining between them.